The rows below give T cell receptor beta chains drawn from one sample of a study of T cell repertoires in cytomegalovirus infection. One entry per CDR3 protein, called by TCRdb with MiXCR from the reads. Counted here are around 260,000 distinct CDR3 sequences, over 20% occurring once; the ten biggest clones make up 11% to 15%. The sample comprised PBMCs. These receptors were obtained from a human donor in good health (CMV status not recorded). Some clones in this sample may be carry-over from other donors' samples. The CDR3 runs from the conserved cysteine through the conserved F or W. A D gene is named only where the DNA matches it firmly. The size entry is marked missing in some rows and otherwise reads once, few, many or a size class.

D gene | J gene | V gene | clone size | CDR3 DNA | CDR3 protein
- | TRBJ1-1 | TRBV6-1 | many | TGTGCCAGCACCCTTTCGGGGGTCGGCACTGAAGCTTTCTTT | CASTLSGVGTEAFF
- | TRBJ1-2 | TRBV28 | few | TGTGCCAGCAGTCCTGGAGGGACGAGAAACTATGGCTACACCTTC | CASSPGGTRNYGYTF
TRBD2 | TRBJ2-1 | TRBV19 | - | TGTGCCAGTAGAACATCCGGGACTAGCGACAATGAGCAGTTCTTC | CASRTSGTSDNEQFF
- | TRBJ2-4 | TRBV19 | - | TGTGCCAGTACCTCTACCGACAGCCAAAACATTCAGTACTTC | CASTSTDSQNIQYF
- | TRBJ1-1 | TRBV6-2/TRBV6-3 | few | TGTGCCAGCAGTTACAACGACGGGCAAAGGGGAGCTTTCTTT | CASSYNDGQRGAFF
- | TRBJ2-5 | TRBV7-2 | many | TGTGCCAGCAGCTTAGTTATCGGCGGCCAAGAGACCCAGTACTTC | CASSLVIGGQETQYF
- | TRBJ2-2 | TRBV7-2 | once | TGTGCCAGCAGCAAGACTGGAGGGGGCGGGGAGCTGTTTTTT | CASSKTGGGGELFF
TRBD1 | TRBJ2-5 | TRBV6-4 | - | TGTGCCAGCAGAGGGGACAGGGAGGGAGGAGAGACCCAGTACTTC | CASRGDREGGETQYF
- | TRBJ1-1 | TRBV6-4 | few | TGTGCCAGCAGTGACTCGGATACTTCTGAAGCTTTCTTT | CASSDSDTSEAFF
- | TRBJ2-4 | TRBV20-1 | - | TGCAGTGTACTGCTGGCCAAAAACATTCAGTACTTC | CSVLLAKNIQYF
- | TRBJ2-3 | TRBV12-3/TRBV12-4 | many | TGTGCCAGCAGGCCTTTCGTTAGCACAGATACGCAGTATTTT | CASRPFVSTDTQYF
- | TRBJ1-2 | TRBV11-3 | many | TGTGCCAGCAGCTTAGTAACACAGTCTCCTAACTATGGCTACACCTTC | CASSLVTQSPNYGYTF
TRBD1 | TRBJ1-1 | TRBV7-9 | many | TGTGCCAGCAGCTACCTCCGGGGACAGGGGGCGAACACTGAAGCTTTCTTT | CASSYLRGQGANTEAFF
- | TRBJ1-6 | TRBV11-2 | few | TGTGCCAGCAGCTTACTACAGAGCTCCTATAATTCACCCCTCCACTTT | CASSLLQSSYNSPLHF
TRBD2 | TRBJ2-3 | TRBV7-2 | - | TGTGCCAGCAGCCAACAAGCGGGAGGCACAGATACGCAGTATTTT | CASSQQAGGTDTQYF
- | TRBJ1-2 | TRBV5-6 | - | TGTGCCAGCAGCTTGGGGGCCAGGGGAAACTATGGCTACACCTTC | CASSLGARGNYGYTF
- | TRBJ2-7 | TRBV7-2 | many | TGTGCCAGCAGCTTATCGGGGTTCGAGCAGTACTTC | CASSLSGFEQYF
TRBD2 | TRBJ2-3 | TRBV7-6 | many | TGTGCCAGCAGCTTGACTAGCGGGAGCACAGATACGCAGTATTTT | CASSLTSGSTDTQYF
- | TRBJ2-7 | TRBV19 | many | TGTGCCAGTAGACAAACGACAACCTACGAGCAGTACTTC | CASRQTTTYEQYF
TRBD1 | TRBJ1-4 | TRBV20-1 | once | TGCAGTGCTAGTGCGACAGGGGCCGTTGAAAAACTGTTTTTT | CSASATGAVEKLFF
- | TRBJ2-2 | TRBV11-2 | - | TGTGCCAGCAGCTTATTGGCGGTTCCGAACACCGGGGAGCTGTTTTTT | CASSLLAVPNTGELFF
TRBD2 | TRBJ2-5 | TRBV12-5 | - | TGTGCTAGTGGTTTCTCGGGACTAGGGGACACCCAGTACTTC | CASGFSGLGDTQYF
TRBD1 | TRBJ1-4 | TRBV7-2 | many | TGTGCCAGCAGCTTGTCTTCGACAGGGAGAAATGAAAAACTGTTTTTT | CASSLSSTGRNEKLFF
TRBD1 | TRBJ2-1 | TRBV6-2/TRBV6-3 | many | TGTGCCAGCACCCAATCCGGGACAGGGGGTGAGCAGTTCTTC | CASTQSGTGGEQFF
- | TRBJ2-1 | TRBV12-5 | few | TGTGCTAGTGCCCCGGGGCTAAATGAGCAGTTCTTC | CASAPGLNEQFF
TRBD2 | TRBJ2-5 | TRBV18 | - | TGTGCCAGCTCACAGTCGGGACTAGCGGGAGTGGAGACCCAGTACTTC | CASSQSGLAGVETQYF
TRBD2 | TRBJ2-6 | TRBV11-2 | - | TGTGCCAGCAGAGCGGGGGGGAACTCTGGGGCCAACGTCCTGACTTTC | CASRAGGNSGANVLTF
- | TRBJ1-1 | TRBV12-3/TRBV12-4 | few | TGTGCCAGCAGTTCTGTCGGACGGAACACTGAAGCTTTCTTT | CASSSVGRNTEAFF
- | TRBJ2-2 | TRBV5-5 | few | TGTGCCAGCAGCCTACGGGAACTGGGCACCGGGGAGCTGTTTTTT | CASSLRELGTGELFF
- | TRBJ1-2 | TRBV7-9 | - | TGTGCCAGCAGCTTAATCGGTGGAGGCTACACCTTC | CASSLIGGGYTF
TRBD2 | TRBJ2-6 | TRBV19 | - | TGTGCCAGTAGTCCTCAGGGGACTAGCGGGGCTGGGGCCAACGTCCTGACTTTC | CASSPQGTSGAGANVLTF
TRBD2 | TRBJ2-7 | TRBV7-2 | many | TGTGCCAGCAGCTTAGGGACTAGCTTCTACGAGCAGTACTTC | CASSLGTSFYEQYF
- | TRBJ2-3 | TRBV7-9 | - | TGTGCCAGCAGCTTAAACCGGTATACGCAGTATTTT | CASSLNRYTQYF
TRBD2 | TRBJ2-5 | TRBV5-4 | - | TGTGCCAGCAGCCTGACTAGCGGGGGGCGTGGGGAGACCCAGTACTTC | CASSLTSGGRGETQYF
- | TRBJ1-1 | TRBV28 | few | TGTGCCAGCAGTTTCGGGGCTTATGAAGCTTTCTTT | CASSFGAYEAFF
- | TRBJ2-7 | TRBV10-3 | - | TGTGCCATCAGTGAGTCTACCGGCGTCACTAGCAGATACGAGCAGTACTTC | CAISESTGVTSRYEQYF
TRBD1 | TRBJ1-5 | TRBV6-2/TRBV6-3 | - | TGTGCCAGCAGTTCCGGGACAGGGATGACCAATCAGCCCCAGCATTTT | CASSSGTGMTNQPQHF
- | TRBJ2-2 | TRBV5-4 | few | TGTGCCAGCAGCTCCCAAAGAGCCACCGGGGAGCTGTTTTTT | CASSSQRATGELFF
- | TRBJ2-1 | TRBV20-1 | - | TGCAGTGCTAGAGATAGACGGGGCTTCGATGAGCAGTTCTTC | CSARDRRGFDEQFF
- | TRBJ2-2 | TRBV23-1 | - | TGCGCCAGCAGGCCGCCCGGGGAACGGAAATCCGGGGAGCTGTTTTTT | CASRPPGERKSGELFF
- | TRBJ2-3 | TRBV9 | - | TGTGCCAGCAGCGTAGTACCGAGCACAGATACGCAGTATTTT | CASSVVPSTDTQYF
TRBD1 | TRBJ2-7 | TRBV20-1 | few | TGCAGTGCTAGATTTTGGACAGGAACCTACGAGCAGTACTTC | CSARFWTGTYEQYF
- | TRBJ1-2 | TRBV19 | - | TGTGCCAGTAGTCTCCCCGGGACGATCTATGGCTACACCTTC | CASSLPGTIYGYTF
- | TRBJ1-2 | TRBV29-1 | - | TGCAGCGGGGATCGGGATGGCTACACCTTC | CSGDRDGYTF
- | TRBJ1-3 | TRBV6-2/TRBV6-3 | few | TGTGCCAGCAGTCTCCTGGACCGTGGAAACACCATATATTTT | CASSLLDRGNTIYF
TRBD1 | TRBJ1-6 | TRBV28 | few | TGTGCCAGCAACCCAACCACGGGACAGTATAATTCACCCCTCCACTTT | CASNPTTGQYNSPLHF
- | TRBJ2-2 | TRBV24-1 | - | TGTGCCACCAGTGATACAACCGGGGAGCTGTTTTTT | CATSDTTGELFF
TRBD2 | TRBJ2-7 | TRBV14 | few | TGTGCCAGCAGCTATAGACTAGCGGGAGGGCCCACGTCCTACGAGCAGTACTTC | CASSYRLAGGPTSYEQYF
TRBD2 | TRBJ2-1 | TRBV5-4 | few | TGTGCCAGCAGCTTACCGGGAGGGCGCTCCAATGAGCAGTTCTTC | CASSLPGGRSNEQFF
TRBD1 | TRBJ1-6 | TRBV7-2 | - | TGTGCCAGCAGCCGGCGAGCAGGGGGCGATTCACCCCTCCACTTT | CASSRRAGGDSPLHF
TRBD1 | TRBJ1-1 | TRBV7-9 | - | TGTGCCAGCAGCCCCGACAGGGGGTGGAACACTGAAGCTTTCTTT | CASSPDRGWNTEAFF
- | TRBJ2-1 | TRBV12-3/TRBV12-4 | - | TGTGCCAGCAGGCCGACCGGGACTTTAGGGAATGAGCAGTTCTTC | CASRPTGTLGNEQFF